These 30 T cell receptor beta chains originate from one sample sequenced in a study of regulatory T cells in long-lasting Graves disease. Construction of TCR beta libraries relied on iRepertoire HTBI primers and on Arm-PCR targeting CDR3 regions. TCRdb re-called the multiplex PCR reads with MiXCR, one entry per CDR3 protein. This sample has 370,000 or so distinct CDR3 sequences, with roughly 16% found just once. Time point denoted: newly diagnosed GD, antithyroid drugs for less than 3 months. With RNA extracted from PBMCs as input, the TCR library was made. This sample also appeared in a second study, on T cells in Graves' hyperthyroidism and ophthalmopathy.

Sequenced here: peripheral blood mononuclear cells (PBMCs), sampled at new diagnosis, from a patient treated with antithyroid drugs. The receptors derive from a woman aged 18-29 years with Graves disease.

This clonotype turned up a few times. As DNA, the CDR3 is TGCGCCAGCAGCCAAGAACTCTGGGCGAGCGTGCTTAGCACAGATACGCAGTATTTT. It codes for CASSQELWASVLSTDTQYF. This chain uses TRBV4-1 with TRBJ2-3; D uncertain. V lost 0 bases and J lost 0, with 19 bases in between. Germline assignment: CDR1 MGHRA and CDR2 YSYEKL. This CDR3 has 19 amino acids.

The chain uses TRBV9 and TRBJ1-1; maybe TRBD1 (5 bases). Germline CDR1 SGDLS, CDR2 YYNGEE. The V gene lost 3 bases and the J gene lost 5 bases, with 17 bases spanning the gap. The CDR3 totals 15 residues. For the CDR3, the DNA is TGTGCCAGCAGCGCTCTCCCTAGAGGGGATACTGAAGCTTTCTTT. It specifies CASSALPRGDTEAFF.

The chain links TRBV7-6 to TRBJ2-7; D is uncertain. This CDR3 has 14 amino acids. V was clipped by 2 bases and J by 5 bases, with 13 bases between them. The germline V gene has CDR1 SGHVS and CDR2 FNYEAQ. In DNA, the CDR3 is TGTGCCAGCAGCTTAAGTCAGGAATTCCACGAGCAGTACTTC. Encoded protein: CASSLSQEFHEQYF.

This clonotype was observed many times. The chain carries TRBV4-1 and TRBJ2-7; 9 bases are a match to TRBD2. The CDR3 is 14 residues long. Unmatched junction bases numbered 5, after V lost 5 bases and J lost 3 bases. CDR1 and CDR2 (germline): MGHRA, YSYEKL. CDR3 DNA: TGCGCCAGCAGCTGGATAGCGGGAGACTACGAGCAGTACTTC. Residues: CASSWIAGDYEQYF.

This clonotype appeared many times. The V call is TRBV7-3, the J call TRBJ2-1; the match to TRBD2 covers 9 bases. The germline CDR1 and CDR2 sequences are SGHTA and FQGTGA. The CDR3 loop spans 17 amino acids. Germline trimming cut 5 bases from V and 0 bases from J; bases unmatched to any gene: 8. The CDR3 region has the DNA TGTGCCAGCAGCCCGGGGCTAGCGGGGAGCTCCTACAATGAGCAGTTCTTC. Translating it yields CASSPGLAGSSYNEQFF.

This chain connects TRBV2 to TRBJ2-1; possibly TRBD2 for D (5 bases). V was clipped by 2 bases and J by 3 bases, with 11 bases between them. Germline V gives CDR1 SNHLY, CDR2 FYNNEI. There are 15 residues in the CDR3. Written as DNA, the CDR3 is TGTGCCAGCAGTGAACGGACGGGGTACTACAATGAGCAGTTCTTC. It encodes CASSERTGYYNEQFF.

This clonotype has ten or more counts. V and J are TRBV30 and TRBJ2-5; possibly TRBD1 for D (5 bases). The CDR3 consists of 13 residues. V lost 1 base, J lost 3 bases, and 9 bases lay in between. The germline V gene encodes CDR1 GTSNPN and CDR2 SVGIG (reference sequence). The CDR3 DNA is TGTGCCTGGAGTGAGGGGTGGAAAGAGACCCAGTACTTC. Its translation is CAWSEGWKETQYF.

With respect to this clonotype: At one end the junction does not follow the germline gene, possibly because of a read error. The chain uses TRBV5-1 and TRBJ2-1; D is unresolved. The CDR3 has 14 amino acids. Germline V gene sequence: CDR1 SGHRS, CDR2 YFSETQ. As DNA, the CDR3 is TGTGCCAGCAGCTTGTCCCCGGTCAACAATGAGCAGTTCTTC. The encoded protein is CASSLSPVNNEQFF.

Many counts were recorded for this clonotype. The chain is built from TRBV20-1 and TRBJ2-5, with D possibly matching TRBD1 (6 bases). This CDR3 is built from 13 residues. Germline V CDR1 and CDR2: DFQATT, SNEGSKA (reference sequence). Trimming removed 1 base from V and 2 bases from J, with 8 bases in between. CDR3 protein: CSARGGTQETQYF. The CDR3, as DNA: TGCAGTGCTAGAGGGGGGACACAAGAGACCCAGTACTTC.

The gene calls are TRBV19 and TRBJ2-4, with D possibly being TRBD2 (6 bases). The CDR3 runs to 13 residues. Germline V gives CDR1 LNHDA, CDR2 SQIVND (reference sequence). V lost 5 bases, J lost 6 bases, and 11 bases lay in between. The CDR3 reads CASSPNGGNIQYF. The CDR3 DNA sequence: TGTGCCAGTAGTCCGAACGGGGGAAACATTCAGTACTTC. The full variable domain, with the rest looked up from reference TRBV19 and TRBJ2-4, is DGGITQSPKYLFRKEGQNVTLSCEQNLNHDAMYWYRQDPGQGLRLIYYSQIVNDFQKGDIAEGYSVSREKKESFPLTVTSAQKNPTAFYLCASSPNGGNIQYFGAGTRLSVL.

Of note for this clonotype: The junction does not match germline at one end; this may be a read error. V usage is TRBV5-1 and J usage is TRBJ2-7; 13 bases line up with TRBD2. The CDR3 is made up of 16 amino acids. Germline loops: CDR1 SGHRS, CDR2 YFSETQ. The CDR3 nucleotides are TGCGCCAGCAGCAGCCAAGGGACTAGCGGGGTTTACGAGCGGTACTTC. Its translation is CASSSQGTSGVYERYF.

This clonotype was counted at least ten times. The chain has TRBV6-2 or TRBV6-3 and TRBJ2-1, with TRBD2 identical over 9 bases. Trimming at V came to 5 bases and at J to 2 bases, leaving 10 bases not matched to a gene. The CDR3 is made up of 17 amino acids. Germline V gene sequence: CDR1 MNHEY, CDR2 SVGEGT. CDR3 sequence: CASSVEAGGPTYNEQFF. CDR3 sequence (DNA): TGTGCCAGCAGTGTGGAAGCGGGGGGACCGACCTACAATGAGCAGTTCTTC.

This clonotype was counted many times. The chain couples TRBV12-3 or TRBV12-4 to TRBJ2-1, with TRBD2 matching 8 bases. CDR3 length: 16 amino acids. V lost 7 bases to trimming and J lost 9 bases; unmatched junction nucleotides: 17. Here the CDR3 reads CASTTWGRGEYVEQFF. CDR3 sequence (DNA): TGTGCCAGCACCACTTGGGGGCGGGGGGAGTACGTTGAGCAGTTCTTC.

This clonotype was counted only a few times. The chain combines TRBV12-5 with TRBJ1-2, with TRBD1 matching over 8 bases. This CDR3 contains 13 residues. Trimming took 1 base from V and 8 from J; bases not matched to a gene: 3. Germline assignment: CDR1 LGHNT and CDR2 FRNRAP. The CDR3 protein is CASGLGTGIGYTF. CDR3 bases: TGTGCTAGTGGTTTGGGGACAGGGATCGGCTACACCTTC.

The chain is built from TRBV11-1 and TRBJ2-1; 13 bases line up with TRBD2. The CDR3 totals 16 residues. Trimming removed 2 bases from V and 7 bases from J; junction bases left unmatched: 5. The germline CDR1 and CDR2 sequences are SGHAT and FQDESV (reference sequence). The CDR3, as DNA: TGTGCCAGCAGCTTAATAGGGACTAGCGGGATAAATGAGCAGTTCTTC. Its protein is CASSLIGTSGINEQFF.

For this clonotype: A clone one base away is much larger, so this may be a read error. The chain has TRBV6-1 and TRBJ2-1; 8 bases agree with TRBD2. Per the germline V gene, CDR1 is MNHNS and CDR2 is SASEGT. V lost 6 bases to trimming and J lost 6 bases; unmatched junction nucleotides: 10. This CDR3 contains 15 residues. Here the CDR3 reads CASSSGGESRNEQFF. DNA for the CDR3: TGTGCCAGCAGCTCCGGGGGGGAGTCACGCAATGAGCAGTTCTTC.

The sample holds many counts of this clonotype. The rearrangement joins TRBV11-3 to TRBJ1-6; D call uncertain. This CDR3 is 13 amino acids long. Looked up from germline, CDR1 is SGHNT and CDR2 is YENEEA. The V end lost 4 bases, the J end lost 11 bases, and 12 bases lay between the germline ends. The DNA of the CDR3 is TGTGCCAGCAGCTCGGGCGGAGAGACACCCCTCCACTTT. Residues: CASSSGGETPLHF.

The gene calls are TRBV7-8 and TRBJ2-5; D is undetermined. The germline V and J ends were trimmed by 3 bases and 0 bases, with 11 bases remaining between them. The CDR3 extends over 15 amino acids. CDR1 is SGHVS and CDR2 is FQNEAQ in the germline V gene. This chain's CDR3 is CASSFRPGHQETQYF. Here the CDR3 DNA reads TGTGCCAGCAGCTTCCGCCCAGGCCACCAAGAGACCCAGTACTTC.

This clonotype was found a few times. The chain carries TRBV27 and TRBJ2-2; D perhaps matches TRBD1 (6 bases). This CDR3 region has 15 residues. V lost 8 bases and J lost 2, with 15 bases in between. Germline-derived CDR1 and CDR2 are MNHEY and SMNVEV (reference sequence). CDR3 region: CASPPWTVNTGELFF. The CDR3 coding sequence is TGTGCCAGCCCACCCTGGACAGTCAACACCGGGGAGCTGTTTTTT.

This clonotype was counted once. The junction does not match germline at one end; this may be a read error. This chain links TRBV14 with TRBJ1-1, with D perhaps matching TRBD1 (5 bases). Looked up from germline, CDR1 is SGHDN and CDR2 is FVKESK. This CDR3 is built from 13 residues. This chain's CDR3 is CASTKTENTKAFF. CDR3 nucleotide sequence: TGTGCCAGCACAAAGACAGAGAACACTAAAGCTTTCTTT.

The sample holds a few counts of this clonotype. CDR3 in DNA: TGTGCCTCCGCAGGGGACACCATTGGAAACACCATATATTTT. It codes for CASAGDTIGNTIYF. The J gene is TRBJ1-3, the V gene TRBV3-1; tentative D call: TRBD1 (6 bases). The V end lost 11 bases, the J end lost 3 bases, and 17 bases lay between the germline ends. The CDR3 is made up of 14 amino acids. Germline-derived CDR1 and CDR2 are LGHDT and YNNKEL (reference sequence).

This clonotype was counted a few times. The V gene is TRBV9, the J gene TRBJ1-1, with 8 bases matching TRBD1. Trimming cost V 0 bases and J 4 bases; bases outside gene matches: 2. The CDR3 has 14 amino acids. Germline-derived CDR1 and CDR2 are SGDLS and YYNGEE. CDR3 loop: CASSVGTGPTEAFF. DNA for the CDR3: TGTGCCAGCAGCGTAGGGACAGGGCCCACTGAAGCTTTCTTT.

In this sample, this clonotype turned up a few times. An end of the junction does not agree with germline; a read error may underlie this. V gene TRBV19 combines with J gene TRBJ1-5; D is perhaps TRBD1 (5 bases). The CDR3 runs to 15 residues. Germline V gene lookup returns CDR1 LNHDA and CDR2 SQIVND (reference sequence). CDR3 DNA: TGTGCCAGTAGTACACAGGCTGTAGCGTCCGTCCCCCGGCATTTT. It translates to CASSTQAVASVPRHF.

This chain uses TRBV27 with TRBJ2-2, with D tentatively TRBD1 (5 bases). From germline, CDR1 is MNHEY and CDR2 SMNVEV (reference sequence). CDR3 length: 14 amino acids. Trimming removed 3 bases from V and 5 bases from J, with 10 bases in between. CDR3 sequence (DNA): TGTGCCAGCAGTTTGGGTGACAGTACCGGGGAGCTGTTTTTT. Translating it yields CASSLGDSTGELFF.

This rearrangement joins TRBV2 to TRBJ2-7, with D possibly TRBD2 on 6 matching bases. Trimming shortened V by 8 bases and J by 5 bases, and 10 bases separated the two germline ends. The CDR3 loop spans 11 amino acids. Germline V gives CDR1 SNHLY, CDR2 FYNNEI. Here the CDR3 DNA reads TGTGCCAGCTTCGGCGGGGACGAGCAGTACTTC. Its protein product is CASFGGDEQYF. The whole variable domain, filled in from reference TRBV2 and TRBJ2-7, reads EPEVTQTPSHQVTQMGQEVILRCVPISNHLYFYWYRQILGQKVEFLVSFYNNEISEKSEIFDDQFSVERPDGSNFTLKIRSTKLEDSAMYFCASFGGDEQYFGPGTRLTVT.

The table lists this clonotype with a few counts. This sequence joins TRBV7-9 and TRBJ2-1; D is ambiguous. Germline-derived CDR1 and CDR2 are SEHNR and FQNEAQ (reference sequence). Trimming stripped 2 bases from V and 10 bases from J, with 18 bases between. The CDR3 runs 15 residues. The CDR3 DNA follows: TGTGCCAGCAGCTTATACGGCGAGGTAGCCGGCGAGCAGTTCTTC. It encodes CASSLYGEVAGEQFF. The full variable domain, rest sourced from reference TRBV7-9 and TRBJ2-1, is DTGVSQNPRHKITKRGQNVTFRCDPISEHNRLYWYRQTLGQGPEFLTYFQNEAQLEKSRLLSDRFSAERPKGSFSTLEIQRTEQGDSAMYLCASSLYGEVAGEQFFGPGTRLTVL.

In this sample, this clonotype turned up once. A read error is likely here: a far larger clone is one base away. The chain carries TRBV11-2 and TRBJ2-5; D remains unclear. Germline assignment: CDR1 SGHAT and CDR2 FQNNGV. The length of the CDR3 is 12 residues. The V gene lost 10 bases and the J gene lost 11 bases, with 20 bases spanning the gap. The CDR3 loop is CATAPGYNEQYF. CDR3 coding DNA: TGTGCCACCGCCCCGGGTTACAATGAGCAGTACTTC.

This clonotype occurred many times. V gene TRBV5-4 combines with J gene TRBJ2-1; 10 positions agree with TRBD2. Unmatched junction bases numbered 6, after V lost 4 bases and J lost 5 bases. The CDR3 is 15 residues long. Germline assignment: CDR1 SGHNT and CDR2 YYREEE (reference sequence). Here the CDR3 reads CASSPRTSGDNEQFF. In DNA, the CDR3 is TGTGCCAGCAGCCCGAGGACTAGCGGAGACAATGAGCAGTTCTTC.

This clonotype was observed many times. V and J are TRBV5-1 and TRBJ2-1, with 9 positions matching TRBD2. Per the germline V gene, CDR1 is SGHRS and CDR2 is YFSETQ. The CDR3 totals 20 residues. V lost 4 bases, J lost 2 bases, and 19 bases stayed unmatched. CDR3 in amino acids: CASSQKPLAGGLHTYNEQFF. DNA for the CDR3: TGCGCCAGCAGCCAGAAACCGCTGGCGGGGGGGCTTCATACCTACAATGAGCAGTTCTTC.

Ten or more counts support this clonotype. The CDR3: CASSQVEGPGDTGELFF. Written as DNA, the CDR3 is TGTGCCAGCAGCCAAGTGGAGGGACCTGGAGACACCGGGGAGCTGTTTTTT. This chain uses TRBV3-1 with TRBJ2-2, with TRBD2 as a possible D gene (6 bases). V was clipped by 1 base and J by 3 bases, with 15 bases between them. CDR3 length: 17 amino acids. The germline CDR1 and CDR2 sequences are LGHDT and YNNKEL (reference sequence).